The rows below give T cell receptor beta chains drawn from one sample of a study of T cell changes during pregnancy in multiple sclerosis. Sequencing used immunoSEQ multiplex PCR; TCRdb keeps in-frame clones, though not all of them. The sample carries some 85,000 clones, roughly 93% recorded once. Sequenced material: peripheral blood, taken in the second trimester of pregnancy. The source of these receptors is a female donor in good health, enrolled as a control in a pregnancy study. Each CDR3 is given with its conserved first and last residue. Fields, in order: V gene, clone size, D gene, J gene, CDR3 protein, CDR3 DNA. D genes are given only for firm matches. Rows give clone size only sometimes, using once, few, many, or a class for an expanded clone.

TRBV18	-	TRBD1	TRBJ2-5	CASSPPDRALQETQYF	TGTGCCAGCTCACCTCCCGACAGGGCTCTCCAAGAGACCCAGTACTTC
TRBV7-9	-	-	TRBJ1-4	CASSSRGPDEKLFF	TGTGCCAGCAGCTCCCGGGGTCCGGACGAAAAACTGTTTTTT
TRBV19	-	-	TRBJ1-5	CASTLKGTGGSNQPQHF	TGTGCCAGTACCCTCAAGGGGACGGGAGGAAGCAATCAGCCCCAGCATTTT
TRBV7-3	-	-	TRBJ1-1	CASSLDPGARTEAFF	TGTGCCAGCAGCTTAGATCCTGGGGCTCGGACTGAAGCTTTCTTT
TRBV7-2	once	TRBD1	TRBJ1-5	CASSYRDRINQPQHF	TGTGCCAGCAGCTACCGGGACAGAATCAATCAGCCCCAGCATTTT
TRBV9	-	-	TRBJ1-2	CASSVGHDPANTF	TGTGCCAGCAGCGTAGGACATGATCCCGCTAACACCTTC
TRBV9	-	-	TRBJ2-3	CASSGLPASSATDTQYF	TGTGCCAGCAGCGGGCTACCGGCGTCTAGCGCCACAGATACGCAGTATTTT
TRBV10-3	once	-	TRBJ1-2	CAISVSPGDGYTF	TGTGCCATCAGTGTGAGCCCAGGGGATGGCTACACCTTC
TRBV7-9	-	TRBD2	TRBJ2-1	CASSHSTSAYNEQFF	TGTGCCAGCAGCCACTCGACTAGCGCCTACAATGAGCAGTTCTTC
TRBV27	-	TRBD2	TRBJ2-5	CASSLAGGSQYF	TGTGCCAGCAGTTTAGCGGGGGGGAGCCAGTACTTC
TRBV19	once	TRBD1	TRBJ2-2	CASSRQGNTGELFF	TGTGCCAGTAGCCGACAGGGGAACACCGGGGAGCTGTTTTTT
TRBV4-3	-	-	TRBJ1-2	CASSQELGSMGYTF	TGCGCCAGCAGCCAAGAATTGGGCAGCATGGGCTACACCTTC
TRBV6-1	-	-	TRBJ2-2	CASSATANTGELFF	TGTGCCAGCAGCGCGACAGCGAACACCGGGGAGCTGTTTTTT
TRBV5-1	-	-	TRBJ1-1	CASSLEPGNTEAFF	TGCGCCAGCAGCTTGGAGCCAGGAAACACTGAAGCTTTCTTT
TRBV7-8	-	TRBD2	TRBJ2-2	CASSSGLAGDTGELFF	TGTGCCAGCAGCTCGGGACTAGCGGGGGACACCGGGGAGCTGTTTTTT
TRBV21-1	-	-	TRBJ2-7	CASSSRRLAGAYEQYF	TGTGCCAGCAGCTCCCGGCGACTAGCGGGAGCATACGAGCAGTACTTC
TRBV5-4	-	TRBD1	TRBJ1-1	CASSLGTGGITEAFF	TGTGCCAGCAGCTTGGGGACAGGGGGCATCACTGAAGCTTTCTTT
TRBV30	-	TRBD1	TRBJ1-2	CAWSGGQRIF	TGTGCCTGGAGTGGGGGACAGAGAATATTC
TRBV30	-	TRBD1	TRBJ2-5	CAWSVLGTGQTQYF	TGTGCCTGGAGTGTACTAGGGACAGGGCAGACCCAGTACTTC
TRBV9	-	-	TRBJ2-3	CASSVTGSTDTQYF	TGTGCCAGCAGCGTAACGGGTAGCACAGATACGCAGTATTTT
TRBV7-6	-	-	TRBJ1-2	CASSLSGATTPNYGYTF	TGTGCCAGCAGCTTAAGTGGGGCCACCACACCTAACTATGGCTACACCTTC
TRBV30	-	-	TRBJ1-2	CAWSYAQGLGYTF	TGTGCCTGGAGTTATGCCCAGGGTCTTGGCTACACCTTC
TRBV4-1	-	-	TRBJ1-3	CASSQVWRSPPSTIYF	TGCGCCAGCAGCCAAGTCTGGAGGAGCCCCCCTAGTACCATATATTTT
TRBV5-1	-	TRBD1	TRBJ1-1	CASSLTGDTEAFF	TGCGCCAGCAGCCTGACAGGGGACACTGAAGCTTTCTTT
TRBV5-1	once	TRBD2	TRBJ2-1	CASSHDLTSGVYNEQFF	TGCGCCAGCAGCCACGACCTCACTAGCGGAGTTTACAATGAGCAGTTCTTC
TRBV29-1	-	-	TRBJ1-3	CSVEEENDSGNTIYF	TGCAGCGTTGAGGAGGAGAATGACTCTGGAAACACCATATATTTT
TRBV4-3	-	TRBD1	TRBJ1-2	CASSQEGDRGSCTF	TGCGCCAGCAGCCAAGAGGGAGACAGGGGGAGCTGCACCTTC
TRBV4-1	-	TRBD1	TRBJ1-1	CASSRLLQGEDTEAFF	TGCGCCAGCAGCCGCCTACTTCAGGGGGAAGACACTGAAGCTTTCTTT
TRBV5-4	-	TRBD1	TRBJ2-2	CASSKLTGGWWTGELFF	TGTGCCAGCAGCAAACTTACAGGGGGCTGGTGGACCGGGGAGCTGTTTTTT
TRBV13	-	-	TRBJ1-1	CASSLETEAFF	TGTGCCAGCAGCTTAGAGACAGAAGCTTTCTTT
TRBV9	-	-	TRBJ2-7	CASSVEGGEQYF	TGTGCCAGCAGCGTAGAAGGAGGCGAGCAGTACTTC
TRBV4-2	-	TRBD2	TRBJ2-7	CASSQVGTRASYEQYF	TGTGCCAGCAGCCAGGTAGGGACTAGGGCCTCCTACGAGCAGTACTTC
TRBV5-1	-	TRBD2	TRBJ2-2	CASSLTPRRGGGTGELFF	TGCGCCAGCAGCTTGACTCCCCGGCGGGGGGGCGGCACCGGGGAGCTGTTTTTT
TRBV7-9	-	-	TRBJ2-1	CASSFRNEQFF	TGTGCCAGCAGCTTTCGCAATGAGCAGTTCTTC
TRBV19	-	-	TRBJ1-1	CASRWGVDAFF	TGTGCCAGTCGTTGGGGGGTGGATGCTTTCTTT
TRBV4-3	-	-	TRBJ1-2	CASSQDRSGIGYTF	TGCGCCAGCAGCCAAGATCGCTCAGGGATTGGCTACACCTTC
TRBV6-4	-	TRBD2	TRBJ2-3	CASSDSTSGETDTQYF	TGTGCCAGCAGTGACTCGACTAGCGGGGAGACAGATACGCAGTATTTT
TRBV15	-	-	TRBJ1-3	CATSRSETRRSGNTIYF	TGTGCCACCAGCAGATCGGAGACCCGAAGGTCTGGAAACACCATATATTTT
TRBV10-3	-	TRBD1	TRBJ1-1	CAISATGGLNTEAFF	TGTGCCATCAGTGCGACAGGGGGATTGAACACTGAAGCTTTCTTT
TRBV27	-	TRBD2	TRBJ2-1	CASSLAGGGSYNEQFF	TGTGCCAGCAGTTTAGCGGGCGGGGGGTCATACAATGAGCAGTTCTTC
TRBV30	-	-	TRBJ2-6	CAWSVFWVGADSGANVLTF	TGTGCCTGGAGTGTATTCTGGGTTGGAGCCGACTCTGGGGCCAACGTCCTGACTTTC
TRBV4-2	once	-	TRBJ2-1	CASSQDSWARSYNEQFF	TGTGCCAGCAGCCAAGATTCGTGGGCCCGCTCCTACAATGAGCAGTTCTTC
TRBV19	-	-	TRBJ2-7	CASSPPSYEQYF	TGTGCCAGTAGTCCCCCCAGCTACGAGCAGTACTTC
TRBV19	-	-	TRBJ2-7	CASSIGGPSYEQYF	TGTGCCAGTAGTATAGGGGGGCCCTCCTACGAGCAGTACTTC
TRBV4-1	once	TRBD1	TRBJ2-3	CASSRTGFQDTQYF	TGCGCCAGCAGCCGGACAGGGTTTCAAGATACGCAGTATTTT
TRBV18	-	-	TRBJ1-4	CASSPRKEGTTNEKLFF	TGTGCCAGCTCACCACGAAAAGAGGGCACCACTAATGAAAAACTGTTTTTT
TRBV4-3	-	TRBD1	TRBJ1-3	CASSQSTGGSGNTIYF	TGCGCCAGCAGTCAATCTACAGGGGGCTCTGGAAACACCATATATTTT
TRBV30	-	-	TRBJ2-6	CAWRVQNGGANVLTF	TGTGCCTGGAGGGTACAAAATGGTGGGGCCAACGTCCTGACTTTC
TRBV27	-	-	TRBJ2-1	CASKQGDYNEQFF	TGTGCCAGCAAACAGGGCGACTACAATGAGCAGTTCTTC
TRBV19	-	TRBD2	TRBJ2-3	CASRTLGERGGTDTQYF	TGTGCCAGTCGAACCCTTGGGGAGCGGGGGGGCACAGATACGCAGTATTTT